This T cell receptor beta chain was captured in a study of neoadjuvant anti-PD-1 for oral cavity cancer (dated by TCRdb to about 2021). Study-level background: Before undergoing curative-intent surgical resection, most patients got three to four biweekly nivolumab doses at 3 mg/kg. Patients who did not progress were given a fourth nivolumab dose at about day 43 and had definitive surgical resection on days 50-56. Patients with complete response, partial response or stable disease by RECIST 1.1 were defined as responders, whereas patients with progression were defined as non-responders. There were roughly 13 patients in the parent correlative cohort, and the response rate was less than 40%.

Study-wide conclusions, independent of this receptor: Within PBMCs, T cell clonality (Gini index) was significantly higher in non-responders than responders after neoadjuvant nivolumab. Only three patients per response group were included in the TCR analyses, and larger cohorts for validation were called for by the authors. Higher pretreatment blood TCRbeta clonality and lower post-treatment tumor TCRbeta clonality were correlated with higher pretreatment blood Treg/Th17 ratios.

For deep sequencing, PBMC libraries mostly used around 0.45 ug of input genomic DNA, with six replicates for each sample. The immunoSEQ hsTCRbeta kit was used to prepare TCRbeta libraries according to the manufacturer's instructions. An Illumina NovaSeq 6000 S4 flow cell was used to sequence the final libraries, which had first been combined to 3 nM. The study's own analysis went as follows. The immunoSEQ Analyzer handled quality control and preprocessing of the raw data. The analysis was restricted to productive rearrangements, with each unique CDR3 amino acid sequence defining a clonotype. Repertoire clonality was estimated as the Gini-Simpson index, which was computed with the R package tcR. Student's t test was used to compare Gini indices, and Pearson correlation was used to assess associations with tumor size change. The table comes from immuneACCESS by way of TCRdb, which keeps in-frame sequences with V and J called. Part of the clones is missing from these tables; in studies checked, under half for an unresolved V gene and the rest for unknown reasons. The DNA was the basis for D and trimming; V, J and clone size are from that table. This sample comprises roughly 68,000 clones, about 90% of them detected only once. The ten largest clones capture around 2.6% of the sample.

Turning to this clone: The antigen this receptor binds is unknown. Base qualities are not provided; no much larger clone lies one nucleotide away.

In the paper's terms, the time point label means: after neoadjuvant nivolumab, at surgical resection. Patients had been newly diagnosed with stage II-IVA oral cavity squamous cell carcinoma, and no prior systemic or radiation treatment had been given to the patients. The cohort was composed of patients with HPV-negative, locally advanced oral cavity squamous cell carcinoma. Peripheral blood mononuclear cells were analyzed directly and were not maintained or expanded in culture. The samples were drawn from a longitudinal correlative study tied to a single-arm phase II trial testing neoadjuvant nivolumab in oral cavity squamous cell carcinoma. Genomic DNA-based TCRbeta sequencing was performed on subject-matched pre- and post-treatment PBMCs and tumors from three responders and three non-responders. Peripheral blood mononuclear cells were drawn once before nivolumab treatment and a second time after treatment, when surgery took place. Genomic DNA was isolated from PBMCs using the Maxwell RSC DNA from Cells kit.

V is pruned by 1 base and J by 2 bases, leaving 3 bases of the junction without a gene match. CDR1 SGDLS and CDR2 YYNGEE are derived from the germline V gene. The CDR3 contains 15 residues, cysteine and phenylalanine counted. The sequence is cut down to CDR3 DNA, 45 bases in frame from base 1. The chain links TRBV9 with TRBJ2-3, with 8 bases in between that match TRBD2. The sequencing here drew on PBMCs, taken after nivolumab (anti-PD-1) treatment. This sequence was found in a person aged 35 to 85 with oral cavity squamous cell carcinoma. The CDR3 protein is CASSVSGGPTDTQYF. Here is the DNA: TGTGCCAGCAGCGTATCGGGGGGGCCCACAGATACGCAGTATTTT.